The 19 T cell receptor beta chains listed next were all sequenced from one sample in a study of cytomegalovirus exposure and HLA in healthy donors. It was with 60 Vbeta and 13 Jbeta primers that the PCR ran. The protocol was immunoSEQ multiplex PCR, while the TCRdb copy is restricted to in-frame clones and leaves out a portion. The table has about 160,000 clones, about 80% seen once; the top ten hold around 1.3%. Material: PBMCs. Every receptor here comes from a woman between 50 and 59 years old in good health and CMV-seronegative.

The chain links TRBV28 to TRBJ2-3; 11 nucleotides agree with TRBD2. Losses at the gene ends were 4 bases for V and 6 bases for J; bases not matched to a gene: 9. The CDR3 runs 16 residues. Germline-derived CDR1 and CDR2 are MDHEN and SYDVKM. CDR3 in DNA: TGTGCCAGCAGTTCCATAGCGGGAGGGCGGGAGGATACGCAGTATTTT. The encoded protein is CASSSIAGGREDTQYF.

The V call is TRBV18, the J call TRBJ1-3, with 7 bases matching TRBD1. Germline CDR1 KGHSH, CDR2 LQKENI. V shed 2 bases, J shed 2 bases, and the junction held 0 bases outside the gene matches. The CDR3 loop spans 14 amino acids. The CDR3 loop reads CASSPGTAGNTIYF. Written as DNA, the CDR3 is TGTGCCAGCTCACCAGGGACAGCTGGAAACACCATATATTTT.

The CDR3 nucleotides are TGTGCCAGTAGTATAGTGCCGGGTCGAACATCGAATGAGCAGTTCTTC. It yields the protein CASSIVPGRTSNEQFF. This chain joins TRBV19 and TRBJ2-1; D is unclear. There are 16 residues in the CDR3. In germline, CDR1 is LNHDA, CDR2 SQIVND (reference sequence). Trimming removed 1 base from V and 7 bases from J, with 17 bases in between.

This chain uses TRBV28 with TRBJ2-7, with D maybe TRBD1 (6 bases). The CDR3 has 17 amino acids. The germline CDR1 and CDR2 sequences are MDHEN and SYDVKM. With 3 bases removed from V and 2 bases from J, the gap between germline ends came to 20 bases. CDR3 nucleotides: TGTGCCAGCAGTTTTCGCTTTCGGACAGTTGGGGCCTACGAGCAGTACTTC. Its translation is CASSFRFRTVGAYEQYF. The full variable domain, rest sourced from reference TRBV28 and TRBJ2-7, is DVKVTQSSRYLVKRTGEKVFLECVQDMDHENMFWYRQDPGLGLRLIYFSYDVKMKEKGDIPEGYSVSREKKERFSLILESASTNQTSMYLCASSFRFRTVGAYEQYFGPGTRLTVT.

The chain employs TRBV7-2 and TRBJ2-1; 8 bases are shared with TRBD1. CDR1 is SGHTA, CDR2 FQGNSA, per germline. V lost 5 bases, J lost 7 bases, and 1 base stayed unmatched. The CDR3 has 12 residues. CDR3 residues: CASSRQGNEQFF. Written as DNA, the CDR3 is TGTGCCAGCAGCAGACAGGGGAATGAGCAGTTCTTC.

This sequence joins TRBV29-1 and TRBJ2-3; 7 bases fit TRBD2. CDR3 length equals 15 residues. CDR1 is SQVTM, CDR2 ANQGSEA, per germline. V gave up 5 bases and J gave up 0 bases; unmatched junction bases: 8. The CDR3 protein is CSVLGLPTSTDTQYF. The CDR3 nucleotides read TGCAGCGTTCTGGGACTACCCACTAGCACAGATACGCAGTATTTT.

The V call is TRBV28, the J call TRBJ2-5; 10 bases agree with TRBD1. The end of the DNA fits TRBJ2-7 better, so the J call may be wrong. The CDR3 consists of 15 residues. Germline values: CDR1 MDHEN, CDR2 SYDVKM. The CDR3 DNA sequence: TGTGCCAGCAGTCTGACAGGGGGCAGGACCTACGAGCAGTACTTC. This translates into CASSLTGGRTYEQYF.

This clone has a handful of counts. The chain uses TRBV7-9 and TRBJ2-2, with a tentative D call TRBD1 (6 bases). CDR3 length: 14 amino acids. Looked up from germline, CDR1 is SEHNR and CDR2 is FQNEAQ (reference sequence). Trimming stripped 5 bases from V and 7 bases from J, with 14 bases between. CDR3: CASSPGVWVGELFF. The CDR3 bases are TGTGCCAGCAGCCCAGGGGTTTGGGTCGGGGAGCTGTTTTTT.

The rearrangement links TRBV7-9 to TRBJ2-1; 9 bases map to TRBD2. This CDR3 spans 15 amino acids. Germline CDR1 SEHNR, CDR2 FQNEAQ (reference sequence). V lost 7 bases, J lost 7 bases, and 11 bases stayed unmatched. CDR3 nucleotide sequence: TGTGCCAGCAAACGAGCGGGGGGCCTTAGGAATGAGCAGTTCTTC. This sequence encodes CASKRAGGLRNEQFF. Full variable domain (outside the CDR3, taken from reference TRBV7-9 and TRBJ2-1): DTGVSQNPRHKITKRGQNVTFRCDPISEHNRLYWYRQTLGQGPEFLTYFQNEAQLEKSRLLSDRFSAERPKGSFSTLEIQRTEQGDSAMYLCASKRAGGLRNEQFFGPGTRLTVL.

The gene calls are TRBV9 and TRBJ1-6; D unclear. This CDR3 spans 15 amino acids. Looked up from germline, CDR1 is SGDLS and CDR2 is YYNGEE. Trimming removed 4 bases at V and 6 bases at J, with 14 bases between. The CDR3 bases are TGTGCCAGCAGCCCCACCCCAGGAATTAATTCACCCCTCCACTTT. Protein product: CASSPTPGINSPLHF.

This clone was detected only once. The chain has TRBV11-3 and TRBJ1-1, with TRBD1 matching 10 bases. This CDR3 region has 13 residues. The trim removed 8 bases at V and 3 bases at J, leaving 3 bases unmatched. Germline CDR1 SGHNT, CDR2 YENEEA. CDR3 in DNA: TGTGCCAGCCGAGGACAGGGGGACACTGAAGCTTTCTTT. This sequence encodes CASRGQGDTEAFF.

The chain carries TRBV28 and TRBJ2-7; TRBD2 matches at 7 bases. Trimming took 4 bases from V and 1 from J; bases not matched to a gene: 13. CDR3 length: 17 amino acids. Per germline, CDR1 MDHEN and CDR2 SYDVKM. Written as DNA, the CDR3 is TGTGCCAGCAGTTCCATCGCTGGGAGGGGCGGTTCCTACGAGCAGTACTTC. Translated: CASSSIAGRGGSYEQYF.

The chain employs TRBV7-9 and TRBJ2-1; 12 bases align to TRBD2. CDR3 length equals 15 residues. In germline, CDR1 is SEHNR, CDR2 FQNEAQ (reference sequence). With 4 bases clipped from V and 8 bases from J, the junction kept 6 bases outside the gene matches. Written as DNA, the CDR3 is TGTGCCAGCAGCTCGGGACTAGCGGGCGGCGATGAGCAGTTCTTC. Its translation is CASSSGLAGGDEQFF.

The V gene is TRBV10-3, the J gene TRBJ2-3; 7 bases line up with TRBD2. The V and J ends lost 5 bases and 1 base, in that order; junction bases with no gene match: 12. The CDR3 loop spans 17 amino acids. Germline loops: CDR1 ENHRY, CDR2 SYGVKD. The CDR3 loop is CAISPRTSARGTDTQYF. As DNA, the CDR3 is TGTGCCATCAGTCCGCGAACTAGCGCTCGAGGCACAGATACGCAGTATTTT.

A remark on this clone: A read error may account for a junction end that differs from germline. The rearrangement links TRBV30 to TRBJ1-1; D is ambiguous. The CDR3 is made up of 14 amino acids. Germline V gene sequence: CDR1 GTSNPN, CDR2 SVGIG (reference sequence). The CDR3 spells CAWSGAGWMTEAYF. CDR3 DNA: TGTGCCTGGAGTGGGGCGGGCTGGATGACTGAAGCTTACTTT. The variable domain in full, with the rest retrieved from reference TRBV30 and TRBJ1-1, is SQTIHQWPATLVQPVGSPLSLECTVEGTSNPNLYWYRQAAGRGLQLLFYSVGIGQISSEVPQNLSASRPQDRQFILSSKKLLLSDSGFYLCAWSGAGWMTEAYFGQGTRLTVV.

The V gene is TRBV7-9, the J gene TRBJ2-2, with 10 bases fitting TRBD1. V trimming: 4 bases; J trimming: 5 bases; junction bases outside the gene matches: 10. The CDR3 loop spans 17 amino acids. Germline V gives CDR1 SEHNR, CDR2 FQNEAQ (reference sequence). The CDR3 region has the DNA TGTGCCAGCAGCTCCGGTCCGGGACAGGGGACTACCGGGGAGCTGTTTTTT. It specifies CASSSGPGQGTTGELFF.

Concerning this clone itself: The identical CDR3 is also encoded by other nucleotide sequences in the sample. This sequence joins TRBV28 and TRBJ1-2, with a possible D match to TRBD1 (5 bases). Trimming took off 2 bases at V and 5 bases at J, with 9 bases between the two ends. The germline V gene encodes CDR1 MDHEN and CDR2 SYDVKM. This CDR3 contains 13 residues. CDR3 nucleotide sequence: TGTGCCAGCAGTTTAGGCCAGGGTTATGGCTACACCTTC. Protein product: CASSLGQGYGYTF.

The chain links TRBV18 to TRBJ1-3; possibly TRBD1 for D (6 bases). The germline V gene encodes CDR1 KGHSH and CDR2 LQKENI. This CDR3 is built from 16 residues. Between the trimmed V and J ends, which lost 0 bases and 4 bases, there was a span of 13 bases. CDR3 residues: CASSPPQGSGGNTIYF. The CDR3, as DNA: TGTGCCAGCTCACCACCGCAGGGGTCGGGAGGAAACACCATATATTTT.

CDR3 sequence: CASSLGRKETQYF. The CDR3 DNA reads as TGTGCCAGCAGCTTAGGGAGGAAGGAGACCCAGTACTTC. The gene calls are TRBV7-3 and TRBJ2-5; D might be TRBD2 (6 bases). This CDR3 comprises 13 residues. Trimming removed 2 bases at V and 5 bases at J, with 9 bases between. The germline CDR1 and CDR2 sequences are SGHTA and FQGTGA.